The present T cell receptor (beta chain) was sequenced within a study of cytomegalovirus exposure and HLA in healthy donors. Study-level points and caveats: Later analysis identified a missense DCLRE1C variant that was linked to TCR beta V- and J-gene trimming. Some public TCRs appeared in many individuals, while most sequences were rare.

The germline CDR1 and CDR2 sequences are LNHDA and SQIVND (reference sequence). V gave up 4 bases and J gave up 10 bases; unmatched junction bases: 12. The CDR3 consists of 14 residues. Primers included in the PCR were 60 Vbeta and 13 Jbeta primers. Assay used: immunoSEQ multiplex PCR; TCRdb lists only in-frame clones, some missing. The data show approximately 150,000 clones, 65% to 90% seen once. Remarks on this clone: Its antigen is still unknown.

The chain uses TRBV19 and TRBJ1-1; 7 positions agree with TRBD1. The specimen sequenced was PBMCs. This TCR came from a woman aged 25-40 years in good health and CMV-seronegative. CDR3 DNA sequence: TGTGCCAGTAGTAAACCCCAGGGGGTACGTGTAGCTTTCTTT. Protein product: CASSKPQGVRVAFF.